A selection of T cell receptor beta chains follows, all from one sample in a study of CD8 T cells in Susac syndrome. One entry per CDR3 protein results from TCRdb running MiXCR on the immunoSEQ multiplex PCR reads. The table includes around 150,000 distinct CDR3 sequences, roughly 95% detected once. The sample taken for sequencing was CD4+ T cells from PBMCs. These TCRs come from a human donor with multiple sclerosis. The CDR3 runs from the conserved cysteine through the conserved F or W. The order of the fields is clone size, J gene, V gene, CDR3 protein. Where a row states a size, it is once, few, many or the class of an expanded clone; other rows omit it.

NA TRBJ2-3 TRBV2 CASRGLGGRADTQYF
NA TRBJ2-3 TRBV23-1 CASRIPGQRIGDTQYF
NA TRBJ2-7 TRBV28 CASSLPDEQYF
once TRBJ1-2 TRBV27 CASSGDRGRNYGYTF
NA TRBJ2-5 TRBV29-1 CSVEDGGETQYF
NA TRBJ2-7 TRBV3-1 CASSQYDRSTYEQYF
NA TRBJ2-7 TRBV3-1 CASSPTLAGDLGPQQYF
NA TRBJ2-2 TRBV5-1 CASSLFQTGELFF
NA TRBJ1-5 TRBV7-8 CASSQIGGSNQPQHF
NA TRBJ2-3 TRBV29-1 CSVDGLAGSTDTQYF
NA TRBJ2-7 TRBV5-1 CASSLVRLYEQYF
once TRBJ2-1 TRBV2 CASKEAGGSDEQFF
NA TRBJ1-4 TRBV27 CASSRDRGIEKLFF
NA TRBJ2-2 TRBV29-1 CSVERRGELFF
NA TRBJ2-7 TRBV27 CASSFSGHEQYF